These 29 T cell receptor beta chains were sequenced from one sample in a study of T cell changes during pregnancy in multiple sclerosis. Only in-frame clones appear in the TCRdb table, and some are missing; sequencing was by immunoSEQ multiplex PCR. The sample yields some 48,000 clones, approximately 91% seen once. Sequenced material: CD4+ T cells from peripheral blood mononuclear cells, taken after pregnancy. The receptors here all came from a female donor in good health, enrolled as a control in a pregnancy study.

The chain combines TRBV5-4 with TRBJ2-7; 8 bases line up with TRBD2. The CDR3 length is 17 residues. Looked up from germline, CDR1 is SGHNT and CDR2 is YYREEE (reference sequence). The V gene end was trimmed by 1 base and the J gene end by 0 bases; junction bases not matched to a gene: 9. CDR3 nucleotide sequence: TGTGCCAGCAGCTTGCCTAAAGCGGGGGAACGCTCCTACGAGCAGTACTTC. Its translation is CASSLPKAGERSYEQYF.

The CDR3: CASSPQRPRYEQYF. CDR3 nucleotide sequence: TGTGCCAGCAGCCCCCAGAGGCCACGCTACGAGCAGTACTTC. The chain couples TRBV6-5 to TRBJ2-7, with unresolved D. Germline CDR1 is MNHEY and CDR2 is SVGAGI. The CDR3 has 14 amino acids. V was clipped by 6 bases and J by 3 bases, with 15 bases between them.

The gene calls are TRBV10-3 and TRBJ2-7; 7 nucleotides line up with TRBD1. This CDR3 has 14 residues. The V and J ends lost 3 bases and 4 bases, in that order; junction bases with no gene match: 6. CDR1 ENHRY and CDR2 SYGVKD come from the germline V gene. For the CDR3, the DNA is TGTGCCATCAGTGATGGGTCCAGGGGGTACGAGCAGTACTTC. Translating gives CAISDGSRGYEQYF.

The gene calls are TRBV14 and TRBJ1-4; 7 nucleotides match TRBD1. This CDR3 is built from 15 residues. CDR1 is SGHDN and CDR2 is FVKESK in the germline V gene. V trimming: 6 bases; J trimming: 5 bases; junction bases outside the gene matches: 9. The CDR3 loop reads CASRPTGVGNEKLFF. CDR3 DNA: TGTGCCAGCAGGCCTACAGGGGTTGGGAATGAAAAACTGTTTTTT.

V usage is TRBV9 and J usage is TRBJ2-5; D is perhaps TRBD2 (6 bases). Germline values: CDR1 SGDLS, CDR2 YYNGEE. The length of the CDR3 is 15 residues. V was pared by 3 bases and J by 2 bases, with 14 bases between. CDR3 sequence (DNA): TGTGCCAGCAGCGCGTCGGAGGGTTCACAAGAGACCCAGTACTTC. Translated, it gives CASSASEGSQETQYF.

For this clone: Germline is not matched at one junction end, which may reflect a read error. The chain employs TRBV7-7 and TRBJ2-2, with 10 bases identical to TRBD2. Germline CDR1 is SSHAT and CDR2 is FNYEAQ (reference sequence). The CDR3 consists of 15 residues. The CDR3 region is CASSSTSGPTGELFF. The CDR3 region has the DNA TGTGCTAGCAGCTCGACTAGCGGGCCCACCGGGGAGCTGTTTTTT.

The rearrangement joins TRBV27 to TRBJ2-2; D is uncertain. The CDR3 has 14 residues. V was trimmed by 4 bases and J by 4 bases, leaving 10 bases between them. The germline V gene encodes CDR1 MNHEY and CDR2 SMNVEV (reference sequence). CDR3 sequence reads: CASSYLDSTGELFF. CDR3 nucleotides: TGTGCCAGCAGTTATCTAGATTCCACCGGGGAGCTGTTTTTT.

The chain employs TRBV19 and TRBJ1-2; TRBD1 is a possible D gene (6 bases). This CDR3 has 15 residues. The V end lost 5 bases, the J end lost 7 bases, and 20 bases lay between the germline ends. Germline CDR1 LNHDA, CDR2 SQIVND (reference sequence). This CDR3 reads CASSPSGTLNSGYTF. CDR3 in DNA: TGTGCCAGTAGTCCGTCGGGGACACTCAACAGTGGCTACACCTTC.

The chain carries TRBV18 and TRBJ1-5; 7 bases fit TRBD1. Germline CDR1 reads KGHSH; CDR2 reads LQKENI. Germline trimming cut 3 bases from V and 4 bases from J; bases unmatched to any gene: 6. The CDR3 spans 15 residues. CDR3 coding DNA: TGTGCCAGCTCACCGGGACAGTTGAGGAATCAGCCCCAGCATTTT. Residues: CASSPGQLRNQPQHF.

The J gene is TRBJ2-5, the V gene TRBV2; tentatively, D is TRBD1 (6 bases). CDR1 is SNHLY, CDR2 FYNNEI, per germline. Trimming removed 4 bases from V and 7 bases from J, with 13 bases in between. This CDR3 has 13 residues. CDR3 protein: CASSVAGDTTQYF. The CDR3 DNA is TGTGCCAGCAGTGTGGCAGGGGATACGACCCAGTACTTC.

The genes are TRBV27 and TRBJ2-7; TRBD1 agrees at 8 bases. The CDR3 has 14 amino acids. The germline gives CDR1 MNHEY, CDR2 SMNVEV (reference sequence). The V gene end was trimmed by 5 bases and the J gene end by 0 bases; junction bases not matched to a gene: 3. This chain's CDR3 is CASSRTGNSYEQYF. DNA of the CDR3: TGTGCCAGCAGTCGGACAGGGAACTCCTACGAGCAGTACTTC.

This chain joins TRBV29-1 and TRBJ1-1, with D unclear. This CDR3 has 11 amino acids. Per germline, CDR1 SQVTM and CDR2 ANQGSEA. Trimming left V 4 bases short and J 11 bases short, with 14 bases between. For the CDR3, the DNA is TGCAGCGTTGCCCCCGCGGAGATGGCTTTCTTT. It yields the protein CSVAPAEMAFF.

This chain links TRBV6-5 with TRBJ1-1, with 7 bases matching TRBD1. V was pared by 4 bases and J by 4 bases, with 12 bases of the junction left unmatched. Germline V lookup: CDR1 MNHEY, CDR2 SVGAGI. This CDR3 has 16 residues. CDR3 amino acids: CASSFDRETRSTEAFF. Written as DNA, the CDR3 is TGTGCCAGCAGTTTTGACAGGGAAACAAGGTCCACTGAAGCTTTCTTT.

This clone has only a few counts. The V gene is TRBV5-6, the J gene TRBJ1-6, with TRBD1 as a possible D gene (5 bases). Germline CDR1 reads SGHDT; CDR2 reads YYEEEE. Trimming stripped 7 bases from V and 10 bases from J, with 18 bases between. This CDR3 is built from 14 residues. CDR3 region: CASRGQGLGSPLHF. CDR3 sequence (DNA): TGTGCCAGCCGCGGACAAGGGCTCGGGTCACCCCTCCACTTT.

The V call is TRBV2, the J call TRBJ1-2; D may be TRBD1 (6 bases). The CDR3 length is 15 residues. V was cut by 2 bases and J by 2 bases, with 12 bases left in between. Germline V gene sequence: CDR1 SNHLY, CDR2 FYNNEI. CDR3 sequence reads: CASSEQGPLNYGYTF. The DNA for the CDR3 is TGTGCCAGCAGTGAACAGGGGCCGCTGAACTATGGCTACACCTTC.

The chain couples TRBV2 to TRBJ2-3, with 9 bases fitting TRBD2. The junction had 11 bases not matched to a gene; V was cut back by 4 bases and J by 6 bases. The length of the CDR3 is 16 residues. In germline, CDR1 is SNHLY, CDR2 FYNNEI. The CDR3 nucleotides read TGTGCCAGCAGTGGGGTTAGCGGGGGCTTCGGGGATACGCAGTATTTT. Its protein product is CASSGVSGGFGDTQYF.

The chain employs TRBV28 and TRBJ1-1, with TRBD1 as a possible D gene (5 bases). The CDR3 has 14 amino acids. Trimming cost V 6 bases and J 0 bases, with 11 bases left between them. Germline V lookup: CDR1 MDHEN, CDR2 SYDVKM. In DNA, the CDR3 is TGTGCCAGCAGCCAGACAGCTATGAACACTGAAGCTTTCTTT. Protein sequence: CASSQTAMNTEAFF.

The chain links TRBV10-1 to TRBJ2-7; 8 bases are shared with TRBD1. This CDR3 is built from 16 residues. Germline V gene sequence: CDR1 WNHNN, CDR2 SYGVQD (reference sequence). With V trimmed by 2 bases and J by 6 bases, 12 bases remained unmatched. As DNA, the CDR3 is TGCGCCAGCAGTGAGACGTTAACCGGGACAGGTTCCGAGCAGTACTTC. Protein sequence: CASSETLTGTGSEQYF.

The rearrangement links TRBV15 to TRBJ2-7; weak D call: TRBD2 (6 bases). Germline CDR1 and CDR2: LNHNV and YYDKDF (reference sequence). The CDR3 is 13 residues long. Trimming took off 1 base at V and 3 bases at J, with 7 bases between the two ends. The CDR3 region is CATSRAGDYEQYF. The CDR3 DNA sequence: TGTGCCACCAGCAGAGCGGGAGACTACGAGCAGTACTTC.

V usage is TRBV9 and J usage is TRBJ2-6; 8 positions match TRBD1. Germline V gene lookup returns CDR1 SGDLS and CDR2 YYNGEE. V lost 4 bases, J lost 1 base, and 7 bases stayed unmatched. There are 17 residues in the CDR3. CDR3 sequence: CASSTGTGPSGANVLTF. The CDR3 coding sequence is TGTGCCAGCAGCACCGGGACAGGCCCGTCTGGGGCCAACGTCCTGACTTTC.

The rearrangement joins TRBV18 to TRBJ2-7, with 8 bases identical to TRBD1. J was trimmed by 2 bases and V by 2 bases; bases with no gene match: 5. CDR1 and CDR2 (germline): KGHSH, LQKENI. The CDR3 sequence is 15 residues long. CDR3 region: CASSPMGQVTYEQYF. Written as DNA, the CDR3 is TGTGCCAGCTCACCAATGGGACAGGTAACCTACGAGCAGTACTTC.

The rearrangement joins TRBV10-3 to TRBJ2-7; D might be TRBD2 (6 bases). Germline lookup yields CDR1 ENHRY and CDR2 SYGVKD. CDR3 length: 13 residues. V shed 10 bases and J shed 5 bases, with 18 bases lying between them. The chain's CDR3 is CASTGRGLDEQYF. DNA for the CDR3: TGTGCCAGCACGGGGCGGGGTTTGGACGAGCAGTACTTC.

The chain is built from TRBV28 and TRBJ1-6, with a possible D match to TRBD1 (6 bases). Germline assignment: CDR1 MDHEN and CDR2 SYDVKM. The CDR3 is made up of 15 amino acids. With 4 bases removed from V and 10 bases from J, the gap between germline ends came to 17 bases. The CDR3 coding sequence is TGTGCCAGCAGTTATCACGACAGGTTAGGATCACCCCTCCACTTT. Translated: CASSYHDRLGSPLHF.

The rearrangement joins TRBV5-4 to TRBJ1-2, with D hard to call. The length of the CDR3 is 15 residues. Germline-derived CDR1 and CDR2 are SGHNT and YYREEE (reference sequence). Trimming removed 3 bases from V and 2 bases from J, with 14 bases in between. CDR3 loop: CASSSEVADNYGYTF. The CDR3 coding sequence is TGTGCCAGCAGCTCGGAGGTGGCGGACAACTATGGCTACACCTTC.

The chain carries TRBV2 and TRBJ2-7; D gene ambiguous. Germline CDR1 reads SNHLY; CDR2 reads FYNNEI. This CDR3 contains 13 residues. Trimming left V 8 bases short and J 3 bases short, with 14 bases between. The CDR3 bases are TGTGCCAGCGATGAGCCCTTCCGCTACGAGCAGTACTTC. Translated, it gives CASDEPFRYEQYF.

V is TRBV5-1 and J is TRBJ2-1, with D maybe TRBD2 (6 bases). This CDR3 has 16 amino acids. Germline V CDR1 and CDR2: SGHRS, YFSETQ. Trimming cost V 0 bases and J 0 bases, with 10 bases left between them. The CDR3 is CASSLDGDFSYNEQFF. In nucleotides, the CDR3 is TGCGCCAGCAGCTTGGACGGGGACTTCTCCTACAATGAGCAGTTCTTC.

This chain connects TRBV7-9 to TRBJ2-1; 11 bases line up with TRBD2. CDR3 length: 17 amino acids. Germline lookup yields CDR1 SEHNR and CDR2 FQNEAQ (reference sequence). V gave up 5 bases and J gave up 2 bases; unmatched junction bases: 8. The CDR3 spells CASSPGALAGAYNEQFF. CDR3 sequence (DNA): TGTGCCAGCAGCCCCGGGGCACTAGCGGGAGCCTACAATGAGCAGTTCTTC.

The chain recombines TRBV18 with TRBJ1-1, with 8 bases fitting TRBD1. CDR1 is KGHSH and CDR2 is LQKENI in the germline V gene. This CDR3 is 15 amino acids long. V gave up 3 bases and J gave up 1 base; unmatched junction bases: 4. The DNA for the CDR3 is TGTGCCAGCTCACCCCTACAGGGGGAGAACACTGAAGCTTTCTTT. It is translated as CASSPLQGENTEAFF. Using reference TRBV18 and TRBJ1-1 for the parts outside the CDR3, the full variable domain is NAGVMQNPRHLVRRRGQEARLRCSPMKGHSHVYWYRQLPEEGLKFMVYLQKENIIDESGMPKERFSAEFPKEGPSILRIQQVVRGDSAAYFCASSPLQGENTEAFFGQGTRLTVV.

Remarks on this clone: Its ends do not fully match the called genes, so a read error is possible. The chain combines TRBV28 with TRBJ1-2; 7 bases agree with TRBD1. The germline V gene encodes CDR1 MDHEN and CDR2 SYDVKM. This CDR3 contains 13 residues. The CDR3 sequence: CASSLPRTGYQLW. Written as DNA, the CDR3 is TGTGCCAGCAGTCTCCCCCGGACAGGCTACCAGCTGTGG.